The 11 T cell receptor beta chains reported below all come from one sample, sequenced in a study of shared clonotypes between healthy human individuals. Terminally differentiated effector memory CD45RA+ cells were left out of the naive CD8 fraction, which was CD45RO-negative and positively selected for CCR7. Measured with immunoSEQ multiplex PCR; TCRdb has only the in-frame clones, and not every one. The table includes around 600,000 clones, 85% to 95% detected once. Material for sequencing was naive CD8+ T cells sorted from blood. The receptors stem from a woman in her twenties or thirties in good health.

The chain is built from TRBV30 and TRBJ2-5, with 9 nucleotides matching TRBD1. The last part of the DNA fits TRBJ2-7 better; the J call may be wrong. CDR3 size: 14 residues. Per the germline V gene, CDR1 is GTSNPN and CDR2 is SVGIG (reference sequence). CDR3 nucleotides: TGTGCCTGGACCCGGGGACAGGGCAACTACGAGCAGTACTTC. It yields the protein CAWTRGQGNYEQYF.

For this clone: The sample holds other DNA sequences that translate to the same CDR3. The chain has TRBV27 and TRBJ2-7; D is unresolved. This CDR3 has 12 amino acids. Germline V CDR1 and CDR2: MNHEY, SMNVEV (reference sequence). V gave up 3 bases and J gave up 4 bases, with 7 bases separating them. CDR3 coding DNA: TGTGCCAGCAGTTTTTCCGGGTACGAGCAGTACTTC. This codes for CASSFSGYEQYF.

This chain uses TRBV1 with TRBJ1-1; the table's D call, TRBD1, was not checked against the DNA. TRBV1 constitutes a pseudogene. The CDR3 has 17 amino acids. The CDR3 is CTSSQPGTGALDTEAFF. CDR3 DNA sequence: TGCACCAGCAGCCAACCCGGGACAGGGGCTCTGGACACTGAAGCTTTCTTT.

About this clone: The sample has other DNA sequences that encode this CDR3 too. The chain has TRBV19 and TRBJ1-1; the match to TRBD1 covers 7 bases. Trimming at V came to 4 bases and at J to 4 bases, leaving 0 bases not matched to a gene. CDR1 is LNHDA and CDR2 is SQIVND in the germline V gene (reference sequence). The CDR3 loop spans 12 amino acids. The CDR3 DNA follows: TGTGCCAGTAGTAACAGGGGCACTGAAGCTTTCTTT. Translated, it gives CASSNRGTEAFF.

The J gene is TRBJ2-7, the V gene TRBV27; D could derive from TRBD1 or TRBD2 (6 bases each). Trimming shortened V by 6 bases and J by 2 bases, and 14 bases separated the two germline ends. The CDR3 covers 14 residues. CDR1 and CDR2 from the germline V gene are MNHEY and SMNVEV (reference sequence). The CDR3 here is CASSLIGGPYEQYF. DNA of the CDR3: TGTGCCAGCAGCCTAATTGGGGGGCCCTACGAGCAGTACTTC.

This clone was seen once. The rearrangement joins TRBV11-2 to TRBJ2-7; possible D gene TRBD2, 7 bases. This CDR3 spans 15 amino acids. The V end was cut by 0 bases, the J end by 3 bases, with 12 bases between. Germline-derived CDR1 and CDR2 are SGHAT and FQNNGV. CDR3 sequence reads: CASSLDRGAVYEQYF. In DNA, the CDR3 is TGTGCCAGCAGCTTAGACCGGGGGGCAGTCTACGAGCAGTACTTC. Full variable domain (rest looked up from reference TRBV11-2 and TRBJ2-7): EAGVAQSPRYKIIEKRQSVAFWCNPISGHATLYWYQQILGQGPKLLIQFQNNGVVDDSQLPKDRFSAERLKGVDSTLKIQPAKLEDSAVYLCASSLDRGAVYEQYFGPGTRLTVT.

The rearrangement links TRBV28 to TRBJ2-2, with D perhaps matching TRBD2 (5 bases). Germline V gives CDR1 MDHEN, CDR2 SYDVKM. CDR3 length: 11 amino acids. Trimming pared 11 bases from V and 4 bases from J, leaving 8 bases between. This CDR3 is CASGVTGELFF. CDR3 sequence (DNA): TGTGCCTCCGGGGTCACCGGGGAGCTGTTTTTT.

CDR3 protein: CASSVGREVENIQYF. The DNA for the CDR3 is TGTGCCAGCAGCGTAGGGCGGGAGGTGGAAAACATTCAGTACTTC. The chain joins TRBV9 to TRBJ2-4; 8 positions agree with TRBD2. The CDR3 has 15 amino acids. With 0 bases clipped from V and 5 bases from J, the junction kept 4 bases outside the gene matches. Germline values: CDR1 SGDLS, CDR2 YYNGEE.

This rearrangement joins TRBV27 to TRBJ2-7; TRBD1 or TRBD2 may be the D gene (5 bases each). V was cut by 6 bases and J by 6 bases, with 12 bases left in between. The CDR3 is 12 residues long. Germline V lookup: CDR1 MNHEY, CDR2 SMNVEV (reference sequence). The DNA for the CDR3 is TGTGCCAGCAGGCAGGGAGTGCGCGAGCAGTACTTC. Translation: CASRQGVREQYF.

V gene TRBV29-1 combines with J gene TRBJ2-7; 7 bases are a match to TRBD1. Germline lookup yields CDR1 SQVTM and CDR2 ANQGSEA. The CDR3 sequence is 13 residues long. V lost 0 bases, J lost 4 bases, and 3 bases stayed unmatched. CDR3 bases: TGCAGCGTTGAAGATGGGACAGAGTACGAGCAGTACTTC. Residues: CSVEDGTEYEQYF.

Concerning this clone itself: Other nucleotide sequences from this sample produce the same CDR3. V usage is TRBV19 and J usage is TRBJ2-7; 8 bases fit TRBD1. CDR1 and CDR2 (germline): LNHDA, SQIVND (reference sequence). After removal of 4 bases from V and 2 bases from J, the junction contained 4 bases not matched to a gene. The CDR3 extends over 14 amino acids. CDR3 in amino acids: CASSRGQGAYEQYF. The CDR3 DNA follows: TGTGCCAGTAGTAGAGGACAGGGAGCCTACGAGCAGTACTTC. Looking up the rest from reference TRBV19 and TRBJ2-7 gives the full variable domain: DGGITQSPKYLFRKEGQNVTLSCEQNLNHDAMYWYRQDPGQGLRLIYYSQIVNDFQKGDIAEGYSVSREKKESFPLTVTSAQKNPTAFYLCASSRGQGAYEQYFGPGTRLTVT.